This T cell receptor (beta chain) was sequenced during a study of T-cell memory formation after mild COVID-19. V lost 3 bases and J 8 bases, leaving 16 bases between the germline ends. From germline, CDR1 is ENHRY and CDR2 SYGVKD. This CDR3 contains 14 residues. TCRdb processed the 5' RACE reads anew with MiXCR; each CDR3 protein has one entry. Here the sample spans about 290,000 distinct CDR3 sequences, about a sixth being singletons. The receptor was isolated from a young man who had mild COVID-19 (a few samples of this study predate the infection). Cell type and time point are not known. What was sequenced was PBMCs or a T cell subset sorted from them (not recorded which). V and J are TRBV10-3 and TRBJ1-2; TRBD1 might be the D (5 bases). CDR3 DNA: TGTGCCATCAGTGAAACAGGTGGAGCAGGGGGCTACACCTTC. This encodes CAISETGGAGGYTF.